The subject of this entry is one T cell receptor (beta chain). Germline CDR1 MNHEY, CDR2 SVGAGI. Trimming removed 6 bases from V and 3 bases from J; junction bases left unmatched: 11. The CDR3 consists of 15 residues. Cohorts were determined from participant-reported clinical history. Per the original data handling: Cell counts per sample came from amplifying reference gene primers. Clones were sequenced by immunoSEQ multiplex PCR, and TCRdb holds only the in-frame ones, with some missing. The D gene and trimming were derived from the DNA, and the V and J assignments and clone size from that table. The sample gives about 280,000 clones, around 83% of which show up once; about 5% is in the top ten. This entry belongs to a study of blood T cell repertoires in COVID-19. Study at large: The study drew acute and convalescent COVID-19 samples from the United States, Italy and Spain. T cells, B-cell-depleted T cells, or PBMCs provided the cDNA or gDNA that served as material.

The chain joins TRBV6-5 to TRBJ2-7; TRBD2 matches 7 bases. Sequenced sample: PBMCs or T cells enriched from blood (not recorded which). The source is a man aged 35 to 55 who had been exposed to COVID-19. The CDR3 reads CASSLSGTGGYEQYF. The DNA of the CDR3 is TGTGCCAGCAGCCTCAGCGGGACGGGGGGCTACGAGCAGTACTTC.